This T cell receptor beta chain was recovered during a study of human T cells and chemical hapten exposure. Study observations and caveats: Sensitizing to DPC left TCRs with a frequency above 1 in 1000 unaltered.

Via MiXCR, TCRdb re-called the 5' RACE reads, giving one row per CDR3 protein. The sample holds 110,000 to 150,000 distinct CDR3 sequences, around 4.4% seen once. This clonotype came up a few times. The target antigen is unknown. Germline loops: CDR1 DFQATT, CDR2 SNEGSKA (reference sequence). The germline V and J ends were trimmed by 6 bases and 1 base, with 12 bases remaining between them. The length of the CDR3 is 13 residues. Whole blood, unfractionated, served as the material for total RNA extraction. The rearrangement links TRBV20-1 to TRBJ1-1; no definite D call. The source is a female donor in good health. This CDR3 is CSAAWPQNTEAFF. CDR3 DNA: TGCAGTGCCGCGTGGCCCCAGAACACTGAAGCTTTCTTT.